Reported below is one TCR beta chain. The CDR3 contains 15 residues. The germline gives CDR1 MDHEN, CDR2 SYDVKM. J gave up 12 bases and V 4 bases, and 15 bases lay outside the gene matches. How the authors handled the data: From reference gene primer amplification, estimates of nucleated cell counts were derived. Assay: immunoSEQ multiplex PCR; the TCRdb copy retains only in-frame clones and omits some. That table supplies the V and J calls and clone size; D and trimming were determined from the DNA. The data hold some 70,000 clones, with roughly 91% observed a single time. This sample is part of a study of blood T cell repertoires in COVID-19. At the level of the study: Samples representing acute and convalescent COVID-19 were sourced from the United States, Italy and Spain. Sources were T cells, B-cell-depleted T cells, or PBMCs; the material itself was cDNA or gDNA.

Sequencing used peripheral blood. V and J are TRBV28 and TRBJ2-5, with TRBD2 matching over 9 bases. This TCR came from a man in his sixties with acute or convalescent COVID-19. CDR3: CASSSMRLADDSEYF. CDR3 DNA: TGTGCCAGCAGTTCAATGCGACTAGCGGACGATAGCGAGTACTTC.